Below, 22 T cell receptor beta chains from the same sample are listed, as sequenced in a study of shared clonotypes between healthy human individuals. Naive CD8 isolation took CD45RO-negative cells positively selected for CCR7 and excluded terminally differentiated effector memory CD45RA+ cells. The repertoire was sequenced with immunoSEQ multiplex PCR; TCRdb's copy has only in-frame clones and lacks some. The data show around 2.1 million clones, approximately 94% seen once. Sequences were obtained from naive CD8+ T cells from PBMCs. Receptors originate from a man aged 18 to 35 in good health. Some clones in this sample may be carry-over from other donors' samples.

The chain is built from TRBV9 and TRBJ2-1; TRBD2 matches at 9 bases. The CDR3 extends over 18 amino acids. Looked up from germline, CDR1 is SGDLS and CDR2 is YYNGEE. Germline trimming cut 4 bases from V and 4 bases from J; bases unmatched to any gene: 15. The CDR3 nucleotides read TGTGCCAGCAGCCCCGAATGGCGGGAGGGCCTGCTTTACAATGAGCAGTTCTTC. Translated: CASSPEWREGLLYNEQFF.

This clone has only a few counts. The sample holds other DNA sequences that translate to the same CDR3. The gene calls are TRBV19 and TRBJ2-1; D not resolved. Looked up from germline, CDR1 is LNHDA and CDR2 is SQIVND (reference sequence). V was clipped by 1 base and J by 7 bases, with 5 bases between them. CDR3 length: 12 residues. In nucleotides, the CDR3 is TGTGCCAGTAGTATAGCCCGGAATGAGCAGTTCTTC. It translates to CASSIARNEQFF.

The rearrangement uses TRBV18 and TRBJ2-5; TRBD1 is a possible D gene (6 bases). Germline V CDR1 and CDR2: KGHSH, LQKENI. The ends were cut back, 1 base at V and 3 bases at J, with 9 bases in the middle. CDR3 size: 14 residues. In DNA, the CDR3 is TGTGCCAGCTCACCACAGGCAGGGGAAGAGACCCAGTACTTC. Encoded protein: CASSPQAGEETQYF.

V and J are TRBV4-3 and TRBJ2-1; 14 nucleotides match TRBD2. Germline values: CDR1 LGHNA, CDR2 YSLEER. V shed 4 bases, J shed 10 bases, and the junction held 9 bases outside the gene matches. CDR3 length: 16 residues. CDR3 coding DNA: TGCGCCAGCAGCCCTCGACTAGCGGGAGGGCTACGGGAGCAGTTCTTC. This gives the protein CASSPRLAGGLREQFF.

V and J are TRBV5-1 and TRBJ2-3; 14 bases line up with TRBD2. This CDR3 spans 17 amino acids. The V segment lost 4 bases and the J segment 4 bases; nucleotides outside the gene matches: 8. From germline, CDR1 is SGHRS and CDR2 YFSETQ. The CDR3 nucleotides are TGCGCCAGCAGCGGTAAGGGACTAGCGGGAGTGTCAGATACGCAGTATTTT. Protein sequence: CASSGKGLAGVSDTQYF.

A single count supports this clone. Here the CDR3 reads CASSQDGFREGQLYNEQFF. DNA for the CDR3: TGTGCCAGCAGCCAAGATGGGTTTAGGGAGGGACAGCTTTACAATGAGCAGTTCTTC. The genes are TRBV14 and TRBJ2-1; D may match TRBD1 or TRBD2 (7 bases each). Germline assignment: CDR1 SGHDN and CDR2 FVKESK. The CDR3 is made up of 19 amino acids. The V gene lost 0 bases and the J gene lost 4 bases, with 22 bases spanning the gap.

V is TRBV4-3 and J is TRBJ1-2, with 8 positions matching TRBD1. Germline V gene data show CDR1 as LGHNA and CDR2 as YSLEER. J lost 7 bases, V lost 4 bases, and 8 bases had no gene match. The CDR3 loop spans 14 amino acids. The chain's CDR3 is CASSPGQGASGYTF. In nucleotides, the CDR3 is TGCGCCAGCAGCCCGGGGCAGGGGGCTAGTGGCTACACCTTC.

This chain links TRBV9 with TRBJ2-1; unclear D gene. Germline V gene data show CDR1 as SGDLS and CDR2 as YYNGEE. The CDR3 is made up of 14 amino acids. V was trimmed by 5 bases and J by 0 bases, leaving 9 bases between them. In DNA, the CDR3 is TGTGCCAGCAGTGTGTCCGCCTCCTACAATGAGCAGTTCTTC. Encoded protein: CASSVSASYNEQFF.

With regard to this clone: The same CDR3 is also encoded by other DNA sequences in this sample. This chain links TRBV7-8 with TRBJ2-1, with D possibly TRBD1 on 6 matching bases. Trimming pared 0 bases from V and 0 bases from J, leaving 9 bases between. This CDR3 has 16 amino acids. Germline loops: CDR1 SGHVS, CDR2 FQNEAQ. The CDR3 bases are TGTGCCAGCAGCTTAGCTGGACAGAGCTCCTACAATGAGCAGTTCTTC. Amino acids: CASSLAGQSSYNEQFF.

V is TRBV10-1 and J is TRBJ1-2, with D hard to call. V was trimmed by 6 bases and J by 1 base, leaving 9 bases between them. The germline V gene encodes CDR1 WNHNN and CDR2 SYGVQD (reference sequence). The CDR3 consists of 13 residues. The CDR3 reads CASSARSNYGYTF. DNA for the CDR3: TGCGCCAGCAGCGCACGAAGTAACTATGGCTACACCTTC.

This chain links TRBV27 with TRBJ2-1; D not resolved. Trimming took off 5 bases at V and 9 bases at J, with 20 bases between the two ends. The CDR3 contains 15 residues. Germline assignment: CDR1 MNHEY and CDR2 SMNVEV (reference sequence). The CDR3, as DNA: TGTGCCAGCAGTGTACGCGCAGAGTCGGAAGGTGAGCAGTTCTTC. Protein product: CASSVRAESEGEQFF.

In this sample, this clone turned up once. Other DNA sequences in this specimen translate into the identical CDR3. CDR3 region: CASSRVESYEQYF. In DNA form, the CDR3 reads TGCGCCAGCAGTCGCGTGGAATCCTACGAGCAGTACTTC. V is TRBV5-1 and J is TRBJ2-7; D gene unclear. CDR1 and CDR2 from the germline V gene are SGHRS and YFSETQ. Trimming left V 5 bases short and J 1 base short, with 10 bases between. The length of the CDR3 is 13 residues.

The rearrangement links TRBV29-1 to TRBJ2-1; TRBD2 is a possible D gene (6 bases). Looked up from germline, CDR1 is SQVTM and CDR2 is ANQGSEA. Trimming took off 4 bases at V and 7 bases at J, with 20 bases between the two ends. The CDR3 totals 15 residues. CDR3 in DNA: TGCAGCGTTGTGGGGTTCTTCCGGGGGACGAATGAGCAGTTCTTC. This encodes CSVVGFFRGTNEQFF.

This sequence joins TRBV7-9 and TRBJ2-1, with D possibly TRBD2 on 5 matching bases. Germline-derived CDR1 and CDR2 are SEHNR and FQNEAQ (reference sequence). The germline V and J ends were trimmed by 0 bases and 3 bases, with 9 bases remaining between them. CDR3 length: 15 residues. Here the CDR3 reads CASSLAYGVYNEQFF. The CDR3, as DNA: TGTGCCAGCAGCTTAGCGTACGGGGTCTACAATGAGCAGTTCTTC.

The V and J genes are TRBV5-1 and TRBJ2-7; D is possibly TRBD2 (5 bases). CDR1 and CDR2 from the germline V gene are SGHRS and YFSETQ. The CDR3 is made up of 14 amino acids. Trimming took 2 bases from V and 5 from J, leaving 14 bases between them. The CDR3 reads CASSFKRAVDEQYF. The CDR3 DNA is TGCGCCAGCAGCTTCAAGAGGGCGGTAGACGAGCAGTACTTC.

The genes are TRBV27 and TRBJ1-2; D remains unclear. The CDR3 spans 15 residues. Germline V gives CDR1 MNHEY, CDR2 SMNVEV (reference sequence). Between the trimmed V and J ends, which lost 5 bases and 5 bases, there was a span of 18 bases. The CDR3 sequence: CASSPREVGSYGYTF. In DNA form, the CDR3 reads TGTGCCAGCAGTCCCCGAGAGGTGGGGAGTTATGGCTACACCTTC.

In the case of this clone: The sample carries other DNA sequences with the same CDR3. V is TRBV27 and J is TRBJ2-7; D gene unclear. Germline V gives CDR1 MNHEY, CDR2 SMNVEV (reference sequence). CDR3 length equals 14 residues. Trimming removed 4 bases from V and 0 bases from J, with 10 bases in between. The DNA of the CDR3 is TGTGCCAGCAGTTACGGCAGGTCCTCCTACGAGCAGTACTTC. Translation: CASSYGRSSYEQYF.

The V call is TRBV7-2, the J call TRBJ2-5; tentatively, D is TRBD1 (6 bases). The CDR3 extends over 16 amino acids. The V and J ends lost 5 bases and 0 bases respectively, with 16 bases between them. CDR1 and CDR2 (germline): SGHTA, FQGNSA. CDR3 DNA: TGTGCCAGCAGCGTACCGACAGGAATCAACCAAGAGACCCAGTACTTC. Protein sequence: CASSVPTGINQETQYF.

CDR3 bases: TGTGCCTGGAGAGATGGGGGTAGTCACATTCAGTACTTC. This gives the protein CAWRDGGSHIQYF. V and J are TRBV30 and TRBJ2-4; D tentatively fits TRBD1 or TRBD2 (5 bases each). Trimming shortened V by 3 bases and J by 8 bases, and 14 bases separated the two germline ends. Germline loops: CDR1 GTSNPN, CDR2 SVGIG (reference sequence). The CDR3 runs 13 residues.

The V gene is TRBV19, the J gene TRBJ2-1; D is undetermined. The germline V and J ends were trimmed by 1 base and 2 bases, with 6 bases remaining between them. Germline V gene data show CDR1 as LNHDA and CDR2 as SQIVND (reference sequence). This CDR3 has 14 residues. CDR3 DNA: TGTGCCAGTAGTATAGGGGCAGCCTACAATGAGCAGTTCTTC. This encodes CASSIGAAYNEQFF.

CDR3 loop: CASSPSALAGEPDTQYF. Written as DNA, the CDR3 is TGTGCCAGCAGCCCCAGTGCACTAGCGGGAGAGCCAGATACGCAGTATTTT. The rearrangement joins TRBV7-9 to TRBJ2-3; the match to TRBD2 covers 11 bases. In germline, CDR1 is SEHNR, CDR2 FQNEAQ (reference sequence). After removal of 5 bases from V and 4 bases from J, the junction contained 11 bases not matched to a gene. CDR3 size: 17 residues.

The chain carries TRBV30 and TRBJ2-1; TRBD2 agrees at 11 bases. V trimming: 5 bases; J trimming: 7 bases; junction bases outside the gene matches: 7. Germline V gives CDR1 GTSNPN, CDR2 SVGIG (reference sequence). The CDR3 extends over 14 amino acids. The CDR3 nucleotides are TGTGCCTGGCGCACTAGCGGGAGATGGAATGAGCAGTTCTTC. This encodes CAWRTSGRWNEQFF.